The 23 T cell receptor beta chains listed next were all sequenced from one sample in a study of cytomegalovirus exposure and HLA in healthy donors. The primer mix had 60 Vbeta and 13 Jbeta primers. Sequencing used immunoSEQ multiplex PCR; TCRdb keeps in-frame clones, though not all of them. This repertoire shows 160,000 or so clones, 70% to 80% found once; its top ten account for under 2.5%. The sample taken for sequencing was PBMCs. The receptors stem from a man aged 35 to 55 in good health and CMV-seronegative.

The V call is TRBV2, the J call TRBJ2-5; 10 positions match TRBD2. V shed 3 bases, J shed 3 bases, and the junction held 7 bases outside the gene matches. Germline V gene data show CDR1 as SNHLY and CDR2 as FYNNEI. The CDR3 has 16 residues. The DNA of the CDR3 is TGTGCCAGCAGTGACCCGCGACTAGCGGGCAAAGAGACCCAGTACTTC. Encoded protein: CASSDPRLAGKETQYF.

The chain combines TRBV6-5 with TRBJ2-2; D gene uncertain. There are 11 residues in the CDR3. Germline V lookup: CDR1 MNHEY, CDR2 SVGAGI. CDR3 in DNA: TGTGCGGCAGTTCCCACCGGGGAGCTGTTTTTT. As protein: CAAVPTGELFF.

The V call is TRBV6-1, the J call TRBJ1-2, with 8 bases fitting TRBD1. V shed 6 bases and J 4 bases; nucleotides not matched to a gene: 10. CDR3 length: 15 amino acids. The germline V gene has CDR1 MNHNS and CDR2 SASEGT. The CDR3 spells CASSIDRDRPYGYTF. The CDR3, as DNA: TGTGCCAGCAGCATCGACCGGGACAGGCCCTATGGCTACACCTTC.

This chain's CDR3 is CASSLDGGSSGRAVQYF. CDR3 DNA: TGTGCCAGCAGCTTAGATGGAGGATCTAGCGGGAGGGCCGTGCAGTACTTC. V gene TRBV11-3 combines with J gene TRBJ2-7; 12 bases agree with TRBD2. CDR3 length: 17 residues. Trimming took 0 bases from V and 9 from J; bases not matched to a gene: 12. Germline CDR1 SGHNT, CDR2 YENEEA.

This clone was counted between two and nine times. V usage is TRBV7-9 and J usage is TRBJ2-7; 8 bases line up with TRBD1. Germline V gives CDR1 SEHNR, CDR2 FQNEAQ (reference sequence). V was clipped by 3 bases and J by 7 bases; unmatched bases: 8. The CDR3 length is 14 residues. Here the CDR3 reads CASSFGQGSGEQYF. The CDR3 nucleotides read TGTGCCAGCAGCTTTGGACAGGGATCGGGTGAGCAGTACTTC.

The J gene is TRBJ2-2, the V gene TRBV5-6, with no clear D. V gave up 0 bases and J gave up 1 base, with 4 bases separating them. This CDR3 comprises 14 residues. Germline lookup yields CDR1 SGHDT and CDR2 YYEEEE. The CDR3 DNA reads TGTGCCAGCAGCTTGGCAGTGAACACCGGGGAGCTGTTTTTT. Amino acids: CASSLAVNTGELFF. The full variable domain, completed using reference TRBV5-6 and TRBJ2-2, is DAGVTQSPTHLIKTRGQQVTLRCSPKSGHDTVSWYQQALGQGPQFIFQYYEEEERQRGNFPDRFSGHQFPNYSSELNVNALLLGDSALYLCASSLAVNTGELFFGEGSRLTVL.

This clone was recorded a few times. V and J are TRBV5-1 and TRBJ1-2, with 7 bases lining up with TRBD1. The CDR3 is 15 amino acids. V trimming: 2 bases; J trimming: 4 bases; junction bases outside the gene matches: 8. Germline CDR1 and CDR2: SGHRS and YFSETQ. The CDR3 region has the DNA TGCGCCAGCAGCTTTAGGGGGCAAGATAGCTATGGCTACACCTTC. Its translation: CASSFRGQDSYGYTF. The full variable domain, its missing parts supplied by reference TRBV5-1 and TRBJ1-2, is KAGVTQTPRYLIKTRGQQVTLSCSPISGHRSVSWYQQTPGQGLQFLFEYFSETQRNKGNFPGRFSGRQFSNSRSEMNVSTLELGDSALYLCASSFRGQDSYGYTFGSGTRLTVV.

The chain combines TRBV20-1 with TRBJ2-7; TRBD1 aligns across 8 bases. The CDR3 has 11 amino acids. The junction had 2 bases not matched to a gene; V was cut back by 4 bases and J by 6 bases. Germline assignment: CDR1 DFQATT and CDR2 SNEGSKA (reference sequence). In nucleotides, the CDR3 is TGCAGTGCTACTGACAGGGGCGAGCAGTACTTC. It codes for CSATDRGEQYF.

The CDR3 DNA reads TGTGCCAGCAGTTACACAGGGAGCGCTGGAAACACCATATATTTT. It encodes CASSYTGSAGNTIYF. The chain recombines TRBV27 with TRBJ1-3; a weak D match, TRBD1 (6 bases). The germline gives CDR1 MNHEY, CDR2 SMNVEV (reference sequence). Between the trimmed V and J ends, which lost 4 bases and 2 bases, there was a span of 12 bases. The CDR3 contains 15 residues.

This clone turned up a few times. The chain recombines TRBV7-9 with TRBJ1-5; weak D call: TRBD1 (5 bases). The CDR3 contains 13 residues. The V and J ends lost 6 bases and 6 bases respectively, with 12 bases between them. Germline-derived CDR1 and CDR2 are SEHNR and FQNEAQ (reference sequence). CDR3 in DNA: TGTGCCAGCAGTCTAGGGGCCGGTCAGCCCCAGCATTTT. Translation: CASSLGAGQPQHF.

In its sample, this clone was seen a few times. The chain is built from TRBV19 and TRBJ2-2; TRBD1 matches 8 bases. The CDR3 contains 14 residues. Germline V lookup: CDR1 LNHDA, CDR2 SQIVND (reference sequence). The trim removed 10 bases at V and 0 bases at J, leaving 4 bases unmatched. CDR3: CATRDRTNTGELFF. CDR3 coding DNA: TGTGCCACCCGGGACAGGACGAACACCGGGGAGCTGTTTTTT. Variable domain in full (rest from reference TRBV19 and TRBJ2-2): DGGITQSPKYLFRKEGQNVTLSCEQNLNHDAMYWYRQDPGQGLRLIYYSQIVNDFQKGDIAEGYSVSREKKESFPLTVTSAQKNPTAFYLCATRDRTNTGELFFGEGSRLTVL.

J is TRBJ2-2 and V is TRBV6-6, with D unresolved. Germline V lookup: CDR1 MNHNY, CDR2 SVGAGI (reference sequence). The CDR3 length is 12 residues. With 6 bases removed from V and 8 bases from J, the gap between germline ends came to 10 bases. CDR3 in DNA: TGTGCCAGCAGGTACACCCAGGGGGAGCTGTTTTTT. Protein: CASRYTQGELFF.

This clone has only a few counts. The V and J genes are TRBV9 and TRBJ2-3, with 9 bases identical to TRBD2. This CDR3 spans 17 amino acids. CDR1 SGDLS and CDR2 YYNGEE come from the germline V gene. Unmatched junction bases numbered 6, after V lost 0 bases and J lost 1 base. The CDR3 protein is CASSVGGRAWGTDTQYF. DNA for the CDR3: TGTGCCAGCAGCGTAGGCGGGAGGGCCTGGGGCACAGATACGCAGTATTTT.

The V call is TRBV14, the J call TRBJ2-1, with 7 bases identical to TRBD2. V was pared by 7 bases and J by 5 bases, with 5 bases of the junction left unmatched. The CDR3 extends over 13 amino acids. CDR1 SGHDN and CDR2 FVKESK come from the germline V gene. CDR3 coding DNA: TGTGCCAGCAAAGGACTAGTCCACAATGAGCAGTTCTTC. Translating it yields CASKGLVHNEQFF.

This chain connects TRBV29-1 to TRBJ2-5; 8 positions agree with TRBD2. V dropped 1 base and J dropped 5; count of bases not matched to a gene: 6. CDR1 is SQVTM and CDR2 is ANQGSEA in the germline V gene. This CDR3 is built from 14 residues. In nucleotides, the CDR3 is TGCAGCGTTGAAGCTAGCGGGTCCCGGGAGACCCAGTACTTC. Its protein is CSVEASGSRETQYF.

The V call is TRBV21-1, the J call TRBJ2-2; the tabulated D call, TRBD2, remains unverified against the DNA. TRBV21-1 is designated a pseudogene. The CDR3 extends over 17 amino acids. The CDR3 region is CASSKGTSGKDTGELFF. The CDR3 DNA follows: TGTGCCAGCAGCAAAGGGACTAGCGGGAAAGACACCGGGGAGCTGTTTTTT.

A few counts support this clone. The chain links TRBV4-3 to TRBJ2-7; weak D call: TRBD2 (5 bases). Germline V gene sequence: CDR1 LGHNA, CDR2 YSLEER. Trimming shortened V by 0 bases and J by 2 bases, and 11 bases separated the two germline ends. The CDR3 runs 15 residues. The CDR3: CASSQDRGRTYEQYF. The CDR3 DNA is TGCGCCAGCAGCCAAGATCGGGGTCGGACCTACGAGCAGTACTTC.

CDR3 DNA: TGTGCCAGCAGCTTGACAGGGGGGGAAGAAAAACTGTTTTTT. Residues: CASSLTGGEEKLFF. The chain couples TRBV5-4 to TRBJ1-4; TRBD1 matches at 8 bases. The CDR3 is 14 amino acids. Losses at the gene ends were 1 base for V and 8 bases for J; bases not matched to a gene: 4. Germline CDR1 and CDR2: SGHNT and YYREEE (reference sequence).

The rearrangement joins TRBV19 to TRBJ2-5; D tentatively fits TRBD1 or TRBD2 (8 bases each). The DNA matches TRBJ2-7 better at its end, which makes the J call doubtful. Germline V gene data show CDR1 as LNHDA and CDR2 as SQIVND (reference sequence). The CDR3 has 15 residues. CDR3 amino acids: CASSRTGTSSYEQYF. The DNA of the CDR3 is TGTGCCAGTAGTAGGACAGGGACTAGCTCCTACGAGCAGTACTTC.

V usage is TRBV6-5 and J usage is TRBJ2-1, with TRBD2 as a possible D gene (6 bases). Germline CDR1 reads MNHEY; CDR2 reads SVGAGI. V was trimmed by 2 bases and J by 8 bases, leaving 10 bases between them. There are 13 residues in the CDR3. The CDR3 bases are TGTGCCAGCAGTTACGGGCCGGGAGATGAGCAGTTCTTC. This codes for CASSYGPGDEQFF.

V is TRBV29-1 and J is TRBJ2-1; TRBD2 matches 7 bases. V was clipped by 4 bases and J by 3 bases; unmatched bases: 0. Germline CDR1 reads SQVTM; CDR2 reads ANQGSEA. This CDR3 is 12 amino acids long. CDR3 loop: CSVGTSYNEQFF. The CDR3 nucleotides read TGCAGCGTTGGGACTAGCTACAATGAGCAGTTCTTC.

In this sample, this clone turned up a few times. The chain carries TRBV2 and TRBJ1-5; no firm D call. Germline-derived CDR1 and CDR2 are SNHLY and FYNNEI. The length of the CDR3 is 12 residues. The CDR3 region is CAEGHSNQPQHF. CDR3 in DNA: TGTGCAGAGGGCCATAGCAATCAGCCCCAGCATTTT.

The chain joins TRBV2 to TRBJ2-6; D not resolved. This CDR3 has 14 amino acids. The germline V and J ends were trimmed by 4 bases and 3 bases, with 7 bases remaining between them. The germline V gene encodes CDR1 SNHLY and CDR2 FYNNEI. The CDR3 reads CASSVYVGANVLTF. In DNA form, the CDR3 reads TGTGCCAGCAGTGTTTATGTTGGGGCCAACGTCCTGACTTTC.